This record covers a single T cell receptor (beta chain). CDR3 length equals 12 residues. Trimming took 10 bases from V and 3 from J, leaving 13 bases between them. Per the germline V gene, CDR1 is MNHEY and CDR2 is SVGEGT. TCRdb reanalysed the 5' RACE reads using MiXCR and keeps one entry per CDR3 protein. Here the sample spans about 180,000 distinct CDR3 sequences, under 20% being singletons. The data belong to a study of T-cell memory formation after mild COVID-19. The sample taken for sequencing was PBMCs or a T cell subset sorted from them (not recorded which). The J gene is TRBJ2-7, the V gene TRBV6-2 or TRBV6-3, with D maybe TRBD2 (5 bases). The clonotype was recovered from an adult woman who had mild COVID-19 (a few samples of this study predate the infection). Cell type and time point are not known. DNA for the CDR3: TGTGCCACCTCAGCGGAGTTCTACGAGCAGTACTTC. Translation: CATSAEFYEQYF.